Listed below are T cell receptor beta chains from one sample, sequenced in a study of monozygotic twins with inflammatory bowel disease. TCRdb re-called the 5' RACE reads and catalogs CDR3 proteins one per entry, DNA excluded. Its table records some 440,000 distinct CDR3 sequences. Sequencing was performed on blood. The receptors here all came from a human donor with ulcerative colitis or Crohn's disease, or a healthy co-twin of an affected twin (not recorded which). Both conserved end residues are part of each CDR3.

TRBJ2-5 | TRBV18 | CASSSQGPETQYF
TRBJ2-1 | TRBV7-9 | CASSQRGQGSNEQFF
TRBJ1-3 | TRBV2 | CASSDPTGTETRNTIYF
TRBJ1-3 | TRBV5-6 | CASSWQAVSSGNTIYF
TRBJ2-4 | TRBV19 | CASSMDGTARNIQYF
TRBJ2-7 | TRBV11-2 | CASSFLTPGLAGGHEQYF
TRBJ2-4 | TRBV7-2 | CASSGEVFPVIQYF
TRBJ2-7 | TRBV12-3/TRBV12-4 | CASSPGGSIYEQYF
TRBJ2-3 | TRBV5-5 | CASSLGTGDTDTQYF
TRBJ2-1 | TRBV27 | CASATDLLAAGGGNEQFF
TRBJ2-1 | TRBV28 | CASCGVRREQFF
TRBJ1-1 | TRBV18 | CASSATGTAVNTEAFF
TRBJ2-2 | TRBV6-1 | CASIGLLNTGELFF
TRBJ1-1 | TRBV5-6 | CASSSGRRLMNTEAFF
TRBJ2-5 | TRBV20-1 | CSARDVGGGQETQYF
TRBJ2-1 | TRBV7-8 | CASSLGRAYNEQFF
TRBJ1-3 | TRBV9 | CASSVEGHTGNTIYF
TRBJ2-1 | TRBV20-1 | CSALVSARYNEQFF
TRBJ1-1 | TRBV5-1 | CASSLDRIRVGTEAFF
TRBJ2-3 | TRBV7-3 | CASSLTDLAATDTQYF
TRBJ2-3 | TRBV4-1 | CASSQVWTSGLLVDTQYF
TRBJ1-1 | TRBV20-1 | CSGGGEMMNTEAFF
TRBJ2-7 | TRBV7-2 | CASSLVVYQGSFLF
TRBJ2-1 | TRBV4-3 | CASSQALAGGLSEQFF
TRBJ2-3 | TRBV5-6 | CASSWAPRQGTDTQYF
TRBJ2-2 | TRBV30 | CAWGTGVLTGELFF
TRBJ2-4 | TRBV5-1 | CASSFPRQGNIQYF
TRBJ2-7 | TRBV2 | CASSELTGIEYEQYF
TRBJ1-1 | TRBV18 | CASRTALNTEAFF
TRBJ2-1 | TRBV19 | CASSIVGGSAYNEQFF
TRBJ1-1 | TRBV11-1 | CASSPRRGVPSEAFF
TRBJ1-1 | TRBV7-9 | CASSVEGAVREAFF
TRBJ1-2 | TRBV7-2 | CASSLPRDGYGYTF